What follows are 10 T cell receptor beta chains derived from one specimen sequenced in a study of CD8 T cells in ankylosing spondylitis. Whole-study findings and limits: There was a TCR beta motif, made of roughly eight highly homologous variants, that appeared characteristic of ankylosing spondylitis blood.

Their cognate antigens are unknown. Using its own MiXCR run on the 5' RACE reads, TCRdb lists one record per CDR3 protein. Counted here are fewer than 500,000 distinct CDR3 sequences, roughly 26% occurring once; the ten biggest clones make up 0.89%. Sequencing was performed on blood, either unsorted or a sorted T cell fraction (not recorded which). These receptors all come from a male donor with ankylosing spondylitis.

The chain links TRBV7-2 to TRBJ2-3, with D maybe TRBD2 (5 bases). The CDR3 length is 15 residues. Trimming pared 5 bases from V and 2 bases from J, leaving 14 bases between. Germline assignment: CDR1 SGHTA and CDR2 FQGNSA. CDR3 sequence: CASSPPDWYTDTQYF. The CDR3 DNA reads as TGTGCCAGCAGCCCCCCGGACTGGTACACAGATACGCAGTATTTT.

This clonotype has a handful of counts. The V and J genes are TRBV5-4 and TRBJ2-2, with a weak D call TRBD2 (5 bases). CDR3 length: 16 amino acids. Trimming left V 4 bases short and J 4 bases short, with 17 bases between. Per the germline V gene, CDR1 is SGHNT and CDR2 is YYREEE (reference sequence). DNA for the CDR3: TGTGCCAGCAGCCCTAGCCCACTAGGGCGCACCGGGGAGCTGTTTTTT. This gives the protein CASSPSPLGRTGELFF.

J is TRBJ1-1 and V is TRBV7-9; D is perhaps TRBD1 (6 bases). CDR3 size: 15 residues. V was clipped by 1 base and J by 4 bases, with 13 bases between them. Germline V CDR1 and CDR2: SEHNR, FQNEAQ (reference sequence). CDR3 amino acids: CASSLGQGIGTEAFF. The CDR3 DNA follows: TGTGCCAGCAGCTTAGGTCAGGGGATCGGCACTGAAGCTTTCTTT.

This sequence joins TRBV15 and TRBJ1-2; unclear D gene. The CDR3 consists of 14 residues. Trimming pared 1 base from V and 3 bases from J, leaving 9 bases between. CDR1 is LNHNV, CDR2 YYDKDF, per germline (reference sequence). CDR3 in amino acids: CATSRAGPYYGYTF. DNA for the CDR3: TGTGCCACCAGCAGAGCGGGCCCTTACTATGGCTACACCTTC.

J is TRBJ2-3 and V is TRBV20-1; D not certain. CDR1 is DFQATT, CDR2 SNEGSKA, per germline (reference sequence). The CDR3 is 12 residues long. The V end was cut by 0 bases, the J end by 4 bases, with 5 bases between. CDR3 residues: CSARDISDTQYF. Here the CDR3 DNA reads TGCAGTGCTAGAGATATTTCAGATACGCAGTATTTT.

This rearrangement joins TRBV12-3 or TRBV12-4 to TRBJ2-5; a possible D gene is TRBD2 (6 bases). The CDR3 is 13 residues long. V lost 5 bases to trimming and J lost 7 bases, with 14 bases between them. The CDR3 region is CASSRTLGGTQYF. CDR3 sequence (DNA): TGTGCCAGCAGTCGGACCCTGGGGGGGACCCAGTACTTC.

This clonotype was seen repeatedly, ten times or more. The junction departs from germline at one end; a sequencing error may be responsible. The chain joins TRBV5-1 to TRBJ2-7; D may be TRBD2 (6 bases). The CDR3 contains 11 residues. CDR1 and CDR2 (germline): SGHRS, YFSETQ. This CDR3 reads CASSLADEQYF. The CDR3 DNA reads TGTGCCAGCAGCTTAGCGGATGAGCAGTACTTC.

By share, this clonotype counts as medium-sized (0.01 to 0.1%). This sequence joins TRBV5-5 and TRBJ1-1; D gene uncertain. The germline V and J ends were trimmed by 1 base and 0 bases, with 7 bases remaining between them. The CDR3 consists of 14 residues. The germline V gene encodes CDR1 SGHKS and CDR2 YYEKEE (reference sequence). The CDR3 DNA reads TGTGCCAGCAGCTTGCAGAGAATGAACACTGAAGCTTTCTTT. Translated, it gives CASSLQRMNTEAFF.

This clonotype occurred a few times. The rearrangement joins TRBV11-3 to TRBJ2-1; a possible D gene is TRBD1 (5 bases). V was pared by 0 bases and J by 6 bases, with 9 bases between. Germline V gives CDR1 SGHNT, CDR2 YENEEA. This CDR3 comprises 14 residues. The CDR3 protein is CASSLEAQGNEQFF. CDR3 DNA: TGTGCCAGCAGCTTAGAGGCCCAGGGCAATGAGCAGTTCTTC.

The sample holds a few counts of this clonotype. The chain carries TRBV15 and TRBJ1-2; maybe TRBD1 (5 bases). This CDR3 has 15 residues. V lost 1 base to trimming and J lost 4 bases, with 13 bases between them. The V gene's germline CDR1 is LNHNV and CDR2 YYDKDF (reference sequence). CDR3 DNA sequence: TGTGCCACCAGCAGAGCCTCGACAGCTATCTATGGCTACACCTTC. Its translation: CATSRASTAIYGYTF.